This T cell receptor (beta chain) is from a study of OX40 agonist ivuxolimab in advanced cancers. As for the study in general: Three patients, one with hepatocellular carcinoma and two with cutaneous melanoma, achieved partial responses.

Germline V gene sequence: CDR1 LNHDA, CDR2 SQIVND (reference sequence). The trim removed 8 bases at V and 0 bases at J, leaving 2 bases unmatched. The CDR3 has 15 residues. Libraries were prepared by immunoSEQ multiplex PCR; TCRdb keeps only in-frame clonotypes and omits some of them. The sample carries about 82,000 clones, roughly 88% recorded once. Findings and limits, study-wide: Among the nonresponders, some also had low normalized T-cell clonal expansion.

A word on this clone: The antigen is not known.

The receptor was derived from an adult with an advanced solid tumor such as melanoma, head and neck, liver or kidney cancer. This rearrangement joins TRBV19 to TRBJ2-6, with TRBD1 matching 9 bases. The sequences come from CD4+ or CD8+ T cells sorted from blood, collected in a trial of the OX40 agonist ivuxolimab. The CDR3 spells CASRTGDSGANVLTF. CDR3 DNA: TGTGCCAGTCGGACAGGGGACTCTGGGGCCAACGTCCTGACTTTC.